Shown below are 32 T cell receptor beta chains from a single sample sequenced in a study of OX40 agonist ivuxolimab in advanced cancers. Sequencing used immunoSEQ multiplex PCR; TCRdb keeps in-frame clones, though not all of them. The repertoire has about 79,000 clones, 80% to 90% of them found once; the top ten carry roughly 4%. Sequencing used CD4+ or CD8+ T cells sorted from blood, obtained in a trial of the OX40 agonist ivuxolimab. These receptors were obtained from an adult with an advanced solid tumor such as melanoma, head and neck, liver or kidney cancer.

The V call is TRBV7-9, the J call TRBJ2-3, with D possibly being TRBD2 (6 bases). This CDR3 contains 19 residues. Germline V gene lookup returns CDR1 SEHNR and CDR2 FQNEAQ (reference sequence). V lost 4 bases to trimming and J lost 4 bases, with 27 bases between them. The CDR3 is CASSSKWGRGLAPSDTQYF. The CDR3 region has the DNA TGTGCCAGCAGCTCCAAGTGGGGCCGCGGGCTAGCGCCGTCAGATACGCAGTATTTT.

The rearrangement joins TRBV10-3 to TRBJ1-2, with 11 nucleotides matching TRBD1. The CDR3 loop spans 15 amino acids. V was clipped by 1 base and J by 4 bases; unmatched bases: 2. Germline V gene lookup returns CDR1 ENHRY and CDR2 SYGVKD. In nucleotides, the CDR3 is TGTGCCATCAGTGAGTGGACAGGGGGCAGCTATGGCTACACCTTC. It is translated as CAISEWTGGSYGYTF.

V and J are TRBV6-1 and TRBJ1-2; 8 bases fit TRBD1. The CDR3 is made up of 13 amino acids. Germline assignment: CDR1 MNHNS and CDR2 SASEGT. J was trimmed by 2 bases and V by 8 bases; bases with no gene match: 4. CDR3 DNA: TGTGCCAGCCAGACAGGGGAAAACTATGGCTACACCTTC. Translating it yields CASQTGENYGYTF.

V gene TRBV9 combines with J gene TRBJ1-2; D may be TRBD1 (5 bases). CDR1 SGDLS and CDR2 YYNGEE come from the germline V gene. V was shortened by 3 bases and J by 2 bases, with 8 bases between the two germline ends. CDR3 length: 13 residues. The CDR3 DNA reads TGTGCCAGCAGCGCGGGGGGAAACTATGGCTACACCTTC. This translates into CASSAGGNYGYTF.

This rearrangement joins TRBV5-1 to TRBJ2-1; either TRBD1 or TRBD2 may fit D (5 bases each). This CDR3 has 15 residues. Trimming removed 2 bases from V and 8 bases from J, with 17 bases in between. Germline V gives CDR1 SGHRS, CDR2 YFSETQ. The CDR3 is CASSLNSGARDEQFF. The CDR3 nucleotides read TGCGCCAGCAGCTTAAATTCCGGGGCTCGAGATGAGCAGTTCTTC. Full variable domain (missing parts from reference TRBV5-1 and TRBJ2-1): KAGVTQTPRYLIKTRGQQVTLSCSPISGHRSVSWYQQTPGQGLQFLFEYFSETQRNKGNFPGRFSGRQFSNSRSEMNVSTLELGDSALYLCASSLNSGARDEQFFGPGTRLTVL.

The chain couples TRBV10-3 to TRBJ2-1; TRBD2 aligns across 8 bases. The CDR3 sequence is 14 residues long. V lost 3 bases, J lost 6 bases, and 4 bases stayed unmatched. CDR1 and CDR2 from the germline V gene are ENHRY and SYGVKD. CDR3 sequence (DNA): TGTGCCATCAGTGACCTGGCGGGAGGCAATGAGCAGTTCTTC. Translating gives CAISDLAGGNEQFF.

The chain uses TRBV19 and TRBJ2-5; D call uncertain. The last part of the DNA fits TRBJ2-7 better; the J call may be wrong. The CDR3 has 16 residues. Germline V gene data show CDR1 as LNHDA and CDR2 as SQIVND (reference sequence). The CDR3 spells CASSIRHTTPPYEQYF. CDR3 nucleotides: TGTGCCAGTAGTATCCGACACACAACTCCCCCCTACGAGCAGTACTTC.

The CDR3: CASSQEVHPSYEQYF. As DNA, the CDR3 is TGTGCCAGCAGCCAAGAAGTCCACCCATCCTACGAGCAGTACTTC. This chain links TRBV4-2 with TRBJ2-7; D not resolved. The CDR3 length is 15 residues. V was pared by 0 bases and J by 1 base, with 10 bases between. Germline V lookup: CDR1 LGHNA, CDR2 YNFKEQ.

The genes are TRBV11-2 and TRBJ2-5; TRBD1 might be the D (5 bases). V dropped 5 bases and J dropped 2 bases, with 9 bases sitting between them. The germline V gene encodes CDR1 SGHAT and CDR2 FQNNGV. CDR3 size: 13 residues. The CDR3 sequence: CASSRTQQETQYF. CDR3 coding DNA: TGTGCCAGCAGCCGGACACAGCAAGAGACCCAGTACTTC.

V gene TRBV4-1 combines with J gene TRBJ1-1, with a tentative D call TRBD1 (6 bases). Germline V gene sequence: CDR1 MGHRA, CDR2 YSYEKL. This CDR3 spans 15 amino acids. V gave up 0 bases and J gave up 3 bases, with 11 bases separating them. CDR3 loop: CASSQEGAGHTEAFF. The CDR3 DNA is TGCGCCAGCAGCCAAGAGGGGGCAGGACACACTGAAGCTTTCTTT.

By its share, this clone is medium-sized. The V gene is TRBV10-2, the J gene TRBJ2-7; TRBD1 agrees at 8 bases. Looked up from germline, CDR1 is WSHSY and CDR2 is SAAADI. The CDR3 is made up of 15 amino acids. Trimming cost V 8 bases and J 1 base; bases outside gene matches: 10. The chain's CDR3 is CASLQPGTGSYEQYF. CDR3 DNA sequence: TGCGCCAGCCTCCAGCCCGGGACAGGTTCCTACGAGCAGTACTTC.

Written as DNA, the CDR3 is TGCAGCGTTGTAGGTCGATACGAGCAGTACTTC. It encodes CSVVGRYEQYF. V is TRBV29-1 and J is TRBJ2-7, with D uncertain. The germline gives CDR1 SQVTM, CDR2 ANQGSEA. The V gene lost 4 bases and the J gene lost 4 bases, with 8 bases spanning the gap. This CDR3 is 11 amino acids long.

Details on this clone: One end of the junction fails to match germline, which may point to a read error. CDR3 protein: CASSLGVAFQETRYF. The CDR3 nucleotides read TGCGCCAGCAGCTTGGGGGTGGCGTTTCAAGAGACCCGGTACTTC. The chain carries TRBV5-1 and TRBJ2-5, with unresolved D. Germline V lookup: CDR1 SGHRS, CDR2 YFSETQ. This CDR3 contains 15 residues.

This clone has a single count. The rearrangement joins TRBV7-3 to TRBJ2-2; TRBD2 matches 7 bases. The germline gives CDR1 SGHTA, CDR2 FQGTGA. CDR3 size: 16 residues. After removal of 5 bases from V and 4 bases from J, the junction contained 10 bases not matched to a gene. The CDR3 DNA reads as TGTGCCAGCAGCGAGGGGAGACTAGCAGGCACCGGGGAGCTGTTTTTT. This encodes CASSEGRLAGTGELFF.

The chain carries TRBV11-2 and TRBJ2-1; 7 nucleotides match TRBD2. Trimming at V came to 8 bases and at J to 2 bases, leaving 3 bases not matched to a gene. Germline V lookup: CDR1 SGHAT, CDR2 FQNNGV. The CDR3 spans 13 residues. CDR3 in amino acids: CASGGSAYNEQFF. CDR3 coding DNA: TGTGCCAGCGGCGGGAGTGCCTACAATGAGCAGTTCTTC.

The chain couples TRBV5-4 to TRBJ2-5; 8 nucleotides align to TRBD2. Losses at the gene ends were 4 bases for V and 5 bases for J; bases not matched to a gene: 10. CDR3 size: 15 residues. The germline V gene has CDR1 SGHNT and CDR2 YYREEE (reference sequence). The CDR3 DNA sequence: TGTGCCAGCAGCCAGCCCGGGACTAGTCGCGAGACCCAGTACTTC. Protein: CASSQPGTSRETQYF.

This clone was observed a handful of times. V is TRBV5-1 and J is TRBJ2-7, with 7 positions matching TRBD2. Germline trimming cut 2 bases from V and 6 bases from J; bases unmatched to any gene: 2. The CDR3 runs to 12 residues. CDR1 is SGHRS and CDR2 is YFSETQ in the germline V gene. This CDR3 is CASSFIAGEQYF. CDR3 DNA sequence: TGCGCCAGCAGCTTCATAGCGGGCGAGCAGTACTTC.

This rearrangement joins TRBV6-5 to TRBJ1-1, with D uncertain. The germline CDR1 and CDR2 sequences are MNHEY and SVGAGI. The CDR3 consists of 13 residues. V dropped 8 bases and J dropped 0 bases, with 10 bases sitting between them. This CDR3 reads CASHLQLNTEAFF. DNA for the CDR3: TGTGCCAGCCACTTACAGCTGAACACTGAAGCTTTCTTT.

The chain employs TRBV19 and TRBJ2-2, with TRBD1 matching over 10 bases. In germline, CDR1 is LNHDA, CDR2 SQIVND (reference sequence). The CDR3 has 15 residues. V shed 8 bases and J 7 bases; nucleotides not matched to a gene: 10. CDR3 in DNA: TGTGCCAGTGGTCCGACAGGGGGCGCCGGCGGGGAGCTGTTTTTT. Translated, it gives CASGPTGGAGGELFF.

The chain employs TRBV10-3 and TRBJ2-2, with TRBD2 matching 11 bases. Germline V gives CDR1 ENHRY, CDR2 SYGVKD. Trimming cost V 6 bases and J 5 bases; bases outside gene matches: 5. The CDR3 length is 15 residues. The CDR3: CAIRPGLAGTGELFF. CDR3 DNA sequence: TGTGCCATCAGACCCGGACTAGCGGGTACCGGGGAGCTGTTTTTT.

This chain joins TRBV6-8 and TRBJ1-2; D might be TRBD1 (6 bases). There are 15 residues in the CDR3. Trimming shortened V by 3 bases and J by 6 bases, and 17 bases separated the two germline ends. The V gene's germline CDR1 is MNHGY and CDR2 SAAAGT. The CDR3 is CASSYQRQGFNGYTF. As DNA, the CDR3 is TGTGCCAGCAGTTATCAGCGTCAGGGGTTCAATGGCTACACCTTC.

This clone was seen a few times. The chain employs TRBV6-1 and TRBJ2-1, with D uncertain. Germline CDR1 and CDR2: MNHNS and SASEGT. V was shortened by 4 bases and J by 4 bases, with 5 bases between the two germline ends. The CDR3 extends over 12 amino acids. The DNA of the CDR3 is TGTGCCAGCAGTGTACAGTACAATGAGCAGTTCTTC. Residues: CASSVQYNEQFF.

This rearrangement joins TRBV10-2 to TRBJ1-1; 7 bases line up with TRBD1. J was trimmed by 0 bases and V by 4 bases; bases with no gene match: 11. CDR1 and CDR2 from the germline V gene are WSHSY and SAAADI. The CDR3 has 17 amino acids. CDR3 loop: CASSVAGTAHMNTEAFF. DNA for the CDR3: TGCGCCAGCAGTGTTGCCGGGACAGCTCACATGAACACTGAAGCTTTCTTT.

The CDR3 spells CASSSSTGGLNEQFF. CDR3 coding DNA: TGTGCCAGCAGCTCCTCGACAGGGGGGTTGAATGAGCAGTTCTTC. V gene TRBV5-5 combines with J gene TRBJ2-1; TRBD1 matches 9 bases. The J segment lost 7 bases and the V segment lost 3 bases, leaving 8 bases of the junction unmatched. Germline V gene data show CDR1 as SGHKS and CDR2 as YYEKEE (reference sequence). CDR3 size: 15 residues.

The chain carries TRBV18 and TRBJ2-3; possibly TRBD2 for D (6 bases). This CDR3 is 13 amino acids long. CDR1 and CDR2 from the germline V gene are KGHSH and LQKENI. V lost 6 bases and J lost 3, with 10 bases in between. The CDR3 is CASSPGRTDTQYF. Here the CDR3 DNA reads TGTGCCAGCTCGCCAGGGAGGACAGATACGCAGTATTTT.

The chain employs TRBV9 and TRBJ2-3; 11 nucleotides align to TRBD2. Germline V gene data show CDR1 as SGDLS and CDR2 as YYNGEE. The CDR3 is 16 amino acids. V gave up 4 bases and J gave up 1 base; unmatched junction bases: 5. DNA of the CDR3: TGTGCCAGCAGCCCCTCGGGACTAGCGGGCACAGATACGCAGTATTTT. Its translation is CASSPSGLAGTDTQYF.

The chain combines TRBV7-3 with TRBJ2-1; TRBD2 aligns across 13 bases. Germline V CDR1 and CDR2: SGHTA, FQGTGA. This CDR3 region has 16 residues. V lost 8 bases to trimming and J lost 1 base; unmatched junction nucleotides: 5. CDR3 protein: CASATSGRGSYNEQFF. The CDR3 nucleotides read TGTGCCAGCGCTACTAGCGGGAGGGGGTCCTACAATGAGCAGTTCTTC. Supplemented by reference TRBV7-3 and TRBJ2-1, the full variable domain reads GAGVSQTPSNKVTEKGKYVELRCDPISGHTALYWYRQSLGQGPEFLIYFQGTGAADDSGLPNDRFFAVRPEGSVSTLKIQRTERGDSAVYLCASATSGRGSYNEQFFGPGTRLTVL.

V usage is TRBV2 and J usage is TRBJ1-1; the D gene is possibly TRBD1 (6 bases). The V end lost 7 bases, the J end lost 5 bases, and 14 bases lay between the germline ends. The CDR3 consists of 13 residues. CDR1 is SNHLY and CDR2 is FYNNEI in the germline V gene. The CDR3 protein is CASNTGGRTEAFF. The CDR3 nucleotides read TGTGCCAGCAATACCGGGGGGCGTACTGAAGCTTTCTTT.

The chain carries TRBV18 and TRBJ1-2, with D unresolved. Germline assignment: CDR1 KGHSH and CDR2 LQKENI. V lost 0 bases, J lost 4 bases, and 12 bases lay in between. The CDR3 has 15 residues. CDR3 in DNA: TGTGCCAGCTCACCACCTTCGCCAGGTCTCTATGGCTACACCTTC. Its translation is CASSPPSPGLYGYTF.

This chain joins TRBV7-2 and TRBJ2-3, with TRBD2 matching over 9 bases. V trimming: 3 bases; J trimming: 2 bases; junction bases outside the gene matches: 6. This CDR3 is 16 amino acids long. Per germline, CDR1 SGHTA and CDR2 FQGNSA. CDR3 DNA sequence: TGTGCCAGCAGCTTGGTGCCTAGCGGGAACACAGATACGCAGTATTTT. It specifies CASSLVPSGNTDTQYF.

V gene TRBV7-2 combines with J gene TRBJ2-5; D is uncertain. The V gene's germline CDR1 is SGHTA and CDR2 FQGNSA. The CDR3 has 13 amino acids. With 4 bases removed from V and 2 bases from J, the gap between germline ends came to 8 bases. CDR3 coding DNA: TGTGCCAGCAGCTCGGCTAGGCAAGAGACCCAGTACTTC. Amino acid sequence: CASSSARQETQYF.

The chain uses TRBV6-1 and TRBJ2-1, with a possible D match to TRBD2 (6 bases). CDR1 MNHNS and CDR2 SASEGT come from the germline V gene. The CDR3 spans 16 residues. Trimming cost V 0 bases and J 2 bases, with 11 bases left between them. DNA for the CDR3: TGTGCCAGCAGTGAAGCGCTTCGGGAGCCCTACAATGAGCAGTTCTTC. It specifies CASSEALREPYNEQFF.